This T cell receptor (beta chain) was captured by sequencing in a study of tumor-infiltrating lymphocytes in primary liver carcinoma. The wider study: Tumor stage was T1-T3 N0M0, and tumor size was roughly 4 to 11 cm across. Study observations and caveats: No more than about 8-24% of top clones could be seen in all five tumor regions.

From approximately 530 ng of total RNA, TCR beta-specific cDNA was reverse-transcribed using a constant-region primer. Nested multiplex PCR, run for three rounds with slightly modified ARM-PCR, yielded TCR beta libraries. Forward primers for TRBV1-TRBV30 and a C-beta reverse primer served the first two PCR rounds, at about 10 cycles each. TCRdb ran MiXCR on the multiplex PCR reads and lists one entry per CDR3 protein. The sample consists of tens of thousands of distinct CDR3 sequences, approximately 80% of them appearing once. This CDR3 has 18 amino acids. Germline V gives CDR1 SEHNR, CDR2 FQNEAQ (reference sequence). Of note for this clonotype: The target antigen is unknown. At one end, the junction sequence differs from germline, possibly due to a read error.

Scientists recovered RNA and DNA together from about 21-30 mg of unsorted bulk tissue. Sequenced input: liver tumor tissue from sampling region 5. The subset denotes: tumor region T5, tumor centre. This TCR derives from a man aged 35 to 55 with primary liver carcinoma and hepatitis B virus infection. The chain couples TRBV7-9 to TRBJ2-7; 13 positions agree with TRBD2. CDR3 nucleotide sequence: TGTGCCAACAGCGGCGGGACTAGCGGGATCCAGCGTCCCTACGAGCAGTACTTC. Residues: CANSGGTSGIQRPYEQYF. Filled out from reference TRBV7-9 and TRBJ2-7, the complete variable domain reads DTGVSQNPRHKITKRGQNVTFRCDPISEHNRLYWYRQTLGQGPEFLTYFQNEAQLEKSRLLSDRFSAERPKGSFSTLEIQRTEQGDSAMYLCANSGGTSGIQRPYEQYFGPGTRLTVT.